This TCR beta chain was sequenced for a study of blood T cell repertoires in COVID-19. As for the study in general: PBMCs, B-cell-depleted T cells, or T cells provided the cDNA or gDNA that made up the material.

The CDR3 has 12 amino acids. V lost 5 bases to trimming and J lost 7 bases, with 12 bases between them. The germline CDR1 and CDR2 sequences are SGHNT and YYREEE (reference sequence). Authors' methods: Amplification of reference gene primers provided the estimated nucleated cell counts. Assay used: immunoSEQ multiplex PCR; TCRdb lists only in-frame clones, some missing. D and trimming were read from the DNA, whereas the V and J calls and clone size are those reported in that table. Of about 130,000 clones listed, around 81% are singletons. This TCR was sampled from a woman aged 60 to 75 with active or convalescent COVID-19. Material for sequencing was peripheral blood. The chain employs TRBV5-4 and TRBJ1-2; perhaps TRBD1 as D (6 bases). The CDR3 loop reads CASSYRETGYTF. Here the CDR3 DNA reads TGTGCCAGCAGTTACAGGGAAACTGGCTACACCTTC.